Each of the 24 T cell receptor beta chains below was sequenced from the same sample in a study of T-cell reconstitution after alpha-beta-depleted transplantation in children (dated by TCRdb to the mid-2010s). The library came from PCR. Sequencing instrument: Illumina HiSeq 2500. Molecular barcoding was employed in the preparation of TCR libraries, with unique molecular identifiers being used to normalize TCRbeta repertoire quantification. The public reads were run again by TCRdb, first through fastp at Q25 and then through MiXCR, and only productive beta chains were kept. Each CDR3 protein appears once, grouped with its most common genes and DNA. The sample contains around 490,000 distinct CDR3 sequences, 10% to 12% of them found a single time. The biggest ten clones account for around 13% of the sample. Read against the paper, the sample's treatment or condition label means: allogeneic hematopoietic cell transplantation with graft depleted of TCRalphabeta T cells and CD19 B cells.

Specimen: PBMCs, mostly from graft donor cells, collected 180 days after TCRalphabeta/CD19-depleted stem cell transplant. The receptors come from a female patient aged 2-9 years who had a stem cell transplant for aplastic anemia, so the T cells may come from the graft donor.

This clonotype was counted only a few times. This chain connects TRBV15 to TRBJ2-3; D gene uncertain. The CDR3 length is 14 residues. The V gene lost 4 bases and the J gene lost 0 bases, with 8 bases spanning the gap. Germline CDR1 is LNHNV and CDR2 is YYDKDF (reference sequence). CDR3 in amino acids: CATSTVPSTDTQYF. The CDR3, as DNA: TGTGCCACCAGCACCGTACCTAGCACAGATACGCAGTATTTT.

J is TRBJ2-2 and V is TRBV6-2 or TRBV6-3, with no clear D. Trimming took 0 bases from V and 4 from J, leaving 12 bases between them. CDR1 and CDR2 (germline): MNHEY, SVGEGT. This CDR3 region has 16 residues. Here the CDR3 DNA reads TGTGCCAGCAGTTACTCGACTGTACTCAGCACCGGGGAGCTGTTTTTT. Its protein product is CASSYSTVLSTGELFF.

There are a few counts of this clonotype. The V call is TRBV5-1, the J call TRBJ2-5; 7 nucleotides line up with TRBD1. J was trimmed by 5 bases and V by 3 bases; bases with no gene match: 13. The CDR3 runs 16 residues. In germline, CDR1 is SGHRS, CDR2 YFSETQ. CDR3 sequence (DNA): TGCGCCAGCAGCTCGACAGGGAACGTTCAGCCGGAGACCCAGTACTTC. Its translation is CASSSTGNVQPETQYF.

The chain recombines TRBV12-3 or TRBV12-4 with TRBJ2-2; 10 nucleotides align to TRBD2. The CDR3 runs to 19 residues. With V trimmed by 0 bases and J by 5 bases, 12 bases remained unmatched. The CDR3 DNA follows: TGTGCCAGCAGTTTAGCGTTCGGATCTAGCGGGGGAACTACCGGGGAGCTGTTTTTT. The encoded protein is CASSLAFGSSGGTTGELFF.

This clonotype showed up just a few times. The V and J genes are TRBV4-1 and TRBJ1-1, with a weak D call TRBD1 (5 bases). The CDR3 is made up of 15 amino acids. Deletions cut 1 base from V and 2 bases from J, with 11 bases between. CDR1 MGHRA and CDR2 YSYEKL come from the germline V gene. DNA for the CDR3: TGCGCCAGCAGCCAAGCCAGACAGACCAACACTGAAGCTTTCTTT. Residues: CASSQARQTNTEAFF.

This clonotype came up many times. This rearrangement joins TRBV29-1 to TRBJ2-2, with 10 bases that match TRBD1. V dropped 7 bases and J dropped 7; count of bases not matched to a gene: 6. Germline V gives CDR1 SQVTM, CDR2 ANQGSEA. The CDR3 has 13 residues. Written as DNA, the CDR3 is TGCAGCGGCGGACAGGGGGACTACGGGGAGCTGTTTTTT. Protein product: CSGGQGDYGELFF.

This chain uses TRBV7-2 with TRBJ1-2, with D uncertain. Germline V lookup: CDR1 SGHTA, CDR2 FQGNSA. This CDR3 spans 13 amino acids. V was cut by 5 bases and J by 6 bases, with 13 bases left in between. The CDR3 region is CASSVRTGHGYTF. The CDR3 DNA is TGTGCCAGCAGCGTAAGGACGGGCCATGGCTACACCTTC.

The CDR3 DNA follows: TGTGCCAGCAGGACAGGGGGAAGCTCCTACGAGCAGTACGTC. Translation gives CASRTGGSSYEQYV. The chain is built from TRBV6-2 or TRBV6-3 and TRBJ2-7, with 9 nucleotides matching TRBD1. J lost 0 bases, V lost 6 bases, and 3 bases had no gene match. Germline CDR1 reads MNHEY; CDR2 reads SVGEGT. CDR3 size: 14 residues.

This clonotype has ten or more counts. The gene calls are TRBV29-1 and TRBJ2-7; D gene ambiguous. The CDR3 has 13 amino acids. Germline V gene lookup returns CDR1 SQVTM and CDR2 ANQGSEA. Trimming removed 0 bases at V and 1 base at J, with 7 bases between. This CDR3 reads CSVEDNESYEQYF. The CDR3 nucleotides are TGCAGCGTTGAAGATAATGAGTCCTACGAGCAGTACTTC.

This clonotype was detected only a few times. This rearrangement joins TRBV4-2 to TRBJ2-1; D is possibly TRBD2 (6 bases). Germline V lookup: CDR1 LGHNA, CDR2 YNFKEQ. V was cut by 6 bases and J by 3 bases, with 27 bases left in between. There are 19 residues in the CDR3. The CDR3 nucleotides are TGTGCCAGCAGTCGTCCGGGACTTTCTAGGGTGAGGGGCTACAATGAGCAGTTCTTC. Translated: CASSRPGLSRVRGYNEQFF.

The chain combines TRBV5-1 with TRBJ1-2; a possible D gene is TRBD1 (6 bases). This CDR3 has 16 residues. Trimming removed 1 base from V and 0 bases from J, with 13 bases in between. Germline values: CDR1 SGHRS, CDR2 YFSETQ. Here the CDR3 reads CASSLKGGVANYGYTF. In DNA form, the CDR3 reads TGCGCCAGCAGCTTGAAAGGGGGAGTCGCTAACTATGGCTACACCTTC.

The table lists this clonotype with a few counts. The J gene is TRBJ2-5, the V gene TRBV9, with D maybe TRBD1 (7 bases). The V gene lost 4 bases and the J gene lost 3 bases, with 19 bases spanning the gap. CDR3 length: 16 residues. Germline CDR1 SGDLS, CDR2 YYNGEE. The CDR3 DNA reads TGTGCCAGCAGCCTCTCGGCGGGACAGCAAAAAGAGACCCAGTACTTC. It codes for CASSLSAGQQKETQYF. The whole variable domain, remainder taken from reference TRBV9 and TRBJ2-5, is DSGVTQTPKHLITATGQRVTLRCSPRSGDLSVYWYQQSLDQGLQFLIQYYNGEERAKGNILERFSAQQFPDLHSELNLSSLELGDSALYFCASSLSAGQQKETQYFGPGTRLLVL.

This chain joins TRBV18 and TRBJ2-5; D may correspond to TRBD1 or TRBD2 (5 bases each). Germline V gene data show CDR1 as KGHSH and CDR2 as LQKENI. The V end was cut by 3 bases, the J end by 2 bases, with 10 bases between. The CDR3 covers 14 residues. The CDR3 nucleotides are TGTGCCAGCTCACCGGGGGTCGTACAAGAGACCCAGTACTTC. Protein product: CASSPGVVQETQYF.

This clonotype was detected a few times. The rearrangement joins TRBV25-1 to TRBJ2-7; 8 nucleotides agree with TRBD1. The V and J ends lost 9 bases and 6 bases, in that order; junction bases with no gene match: 4. The CDR3 is 11 residues long. Germline V gives CDR1 MGHDK, CDR2 SYGVNS. The CDR3 protein is CARKTGAEQYV. CDR3 nucleotides: TGTGCCAGGAAGACAGGGGCCGAGCAGTACGTC.

The CDR3 loop reads CASSLLPGQEYGYTF. In DNA form, the CDR3 reads TGCGCCAGCAGCTTGCTTCCGGGACAGGAGTATGGCTACACCTTC. The rearrangement joins TRBV5-1 to TRBJ1-2; 8 nucleotides agree with TRBD1. Per germline, CDR1 SGHRS and CDR2 YFSETQ. V was pared by 1 base and J by 5 bases, with 7 bases of the junction left unmatched. The CDR3 length is 15 residues. The variable domain in full, with the rest retrieved from reference TRBV5-1 and TRBJ1-2, is KAGVTQTPRYLIKTRGQQVTLSCSPISGHRSVSWYQQTPGQGLQFLFEYFSETQRNKGNFPGRFSGRQFSNSRSEMNVSTLELGDSALYLCASSLLPGQEYGYTFGSGTRLTVV.

The chain recombines TRBV4-3 with TRBJ2-5, with D tentatively TRBD1 (6 bases). V lost 3 bases and J 4 bases, leaving 18 bases between the germline ends. Germline V lookup: CDR1 LGHNA, CDR2 YSLEER. The CDR3 length is 16 residues. The CDR3 DNA reads TGCGCCAGCAGCCACGAAACCTACAGGGTTCGAGAGACCCAGTACTTC. Translating it yields CASSHETYRVRETQYF.

The rearrangement joins TRBV7-2 to TRBJ2-7; D gene uncertain. CDR1 and CDR2 (germline): SGHTA, FQGNSA. The CDR3 length is 13 residues. Trimming took off 4 bases at V and 7 bases at J, with 14 bases between the two ends. The DNA of the CDR3 is TGTGCCAGCAGCTCATCGAGTTCCGGGGAGCAGTACGTC. Amino acid sequence: CASSSSSSGEQYV.

The V gene is TRBV29-1, the J gene TRBJ1-1; maybe TRBD1 (6 bases). Trimming shortened V by 7 bases and J by 4 bases, and 13 bases separated the two germline ends. Germline V gene sequence: CDR1 SQVTM, CDR2 ANQGSEA. The CDR3 extends over 12 amino acids. CDR3 DNA sequence: TGCAGCGAATACAGGGTCGGCACTGAAGCTTTCTTT. Amino acids: CSEYRVGTEAFF.

The chain couples TRBV6-4 to TRBJ1-1; D is possibly TRBD1 (6 bases). Trimming stripped 0 bases from V and 3 bases from J, with 17 bases between. Germline V lookup: CDR1 MRHNA, CDR2 SNTAGT. This CDR3 region has 17 residues. CDR3 in DNA: TGTGCCAGCAGTGACTCGAGGGGGGGCGGACCACACACTGAAGCTTTCTTT. As protein: CASSDSRGGGPHTEAFF.

This clonotype was picked up many times. V gene TRBV6-6 combines with J gene TRBJ2-5; D is unclear. Trimming removed 4 bases at V and 5 bases at J, with 8 bases between. Germline loops: CDR1 MNHNY, CDR2 SVGAGI (reference sequence). The CDR3 length is 12 residues. This chain's CDR3 is CASSFPDETQYF. In DNA, the CDR3 is TGTGCCAGCAGTTTCCCGGACGAGACCCAGTACTTC.

This clonotype came up many times. This chain links TRBV12-3 or TRBV12-4 with TRBJ2-5; the D gene is possibly TRBD2 (6 bases). Trimming left V 5 bases short and J 4 bases short, with 23 bases between. This CDR3 spans 17 amino acids. Here the CDR3 reads CASSPSRTMRKGETQYF. In nucleotides, the CDR3 is TGTGCCAGCAGTCCCTCGCGGACTATGCGAAAAGGAGAGACCCAGTACTTC.

This chain connects TRBV10-2 to TRBJ1-1; no definite D call. The CDR3 is 12 amino acids. Germline V lookup: CDR1 WSHSY, CDR2 SAAADI. Deletions cut 8 bases from V and 8 bases from J, with 15 bases between. As DNA, the CDR3 is TGCGCCAGCGGAAGGATTGAGGGAGAAGCTTTCTTT. This codes for CASGRIEGEAFF.

The rearrangement links TRBV28 to TRBJ2-3, with TRBD2 identical over 10 bases. Trimming took 5 bases from V and 6 from J; bases not matched to a gene: 8. The CDR3 covers 15 residues. Germline-derived CDR1 and CDR2 are MDHEN and SYDVKM. The CDR3 DNA reads as TGTGCCAGCAGTCCGTTCCGAGCGGGGGGGGATACGCAGTATTTT. Protein: CASSPFRAGGDTQYF.

Ten or more counts support this clonotype. This rearrangement joins TRBV7-6 to TRBJ2-7; D may correspond to TRBD1 or TRBD2 (5 bases each). Trimming shortened V by 5 bases and J by 7 bases, and 9 bases separated the two germline ends. The CDR3 runs to 11 residues. CDR1 SGHVS and CDR2 FNYEAQ come from the germline V gene. Here the CDR3 DNA reads TGTGCCAGCAGCCGGGACCGGGAGCAGTACTTC. It is translated as CASSRDREQYF. The full variable domain, in which reference TRBV7-6 and TRBJ2-7 provide the parts outside the CDR3, is GAGVSQSPRYKVTKRGQDVALRCDPISGHVSLYWYRQALGQGPEFLTYFNYEAQQDKSGLPNDRFSAERPEGSISTLTIQRTEQRDSAMYRCASSRDREQYFGPGTRLTVT.